The clone carrying this T cell receptor (beta chain) has only a few counts. The antigen is unknown. This record belongs to a study of cytomegalovirus exposure and HLA in healthy donors. Study conclusions and caveats: First-cohort TCR clusters tended to co-occur in the roughly 130 validation repertoires, a later analysis found. In vitro testing confirmed a few CMV-associated chains as specific for CMV antigens.

Repertoires were generated with immunoSEQ multiplex PCR, while TCRdb's copy carries only in-frame clones and drops some. The sample records over 250,000 clones, approximately 86% being singletons. This CDR3 region has 16 residues. Trimming removed 5 bases from V and 8 bases from J, with 21 bases in between. The V gene's germline CDR1 is SNHLY and CDR2 FYNNEI. The sequence was obtained from a woman under 40 in good health and CMV-seropositive. The sequenced sample consisted of PBMCs. The chain recombines TRBV2 with TRBJ1-4, with no clear D. The CDR3 is CASSPWVGIDSEKLFF. The CDR3 DNA reads TGTGCCAGCAGTCCCTGGGTAGGGATTGATTCGGAAAAACTGTTTTTT.